This entry is about one T cell receptor (beta chain). This specimen comes from a study of blood T cell repertoires in COVID-19. Study details: T cells, B-cell-depleted T cells, or PBMCs supplied cDNA or gDNA.

V trimming: 5 bases; J trimming: 3 bases; junction bases outside the gene matches: 6. CDR1 is MNHEY, CDR2 SMNVEV, per germline (reference sequence). This CDR3 contains 15 residues. Repertoires were generated with immunoSEQ multiplex PCR, while TCRdb's copy carries only in-frame clones and drops some. The sample includes about 170,000 clones, approximately 85% seen only once; the top ten take about 1.2%. This receptor was obtained from a man aged 60 to 69 who had recovered from COVID-19. What was sequenced was peripheral blood. The chain employs TRBV27 and TRBJ1-5, with 8 bases that match TRBD1. This chain's CDR3 is CASSEDRASNQPQHF. The CDR3 nucleotides are TGTGCCAGCAGTGAGGACAGGGCCTCCAATCAGCCCCAGCATTTT.